This entry lists 14 T cell receptor beta chains sequenced from one sample in a study of naive and memory T cell subsets. The treatment is: skin biopsy from PPD injection site in Mantoux-positive individual. The library had UMIs added by 3' ligation of an oligonucleotide to TCR cDNA. The SP2 primer and nested alpha and beta constant region primers amplified ligated cDNA in four rounds. TCRdb re-derived calls from the UMI-ligation and nested PCR reads in MiXCR, one entry per CDR3 protein. The table has 25,000 to 35,000 distinct CDR3 sequences, about 6.2% seen once. Sequencing used skin, obtained from a tuberculin skin test site. These receptors originate from an adult in good health.

About this clonotype itself: This could be a read error, since a much larger clone is one nucleotide away. The chain recombines TRBV5-1 with TRBJ2-7; TRBD1 agrees at 7 bases. This CDR3 comprises 13 residues. Germline lookup yields CDR1 SGHRS and CDR2 YFSETQ. The CDR3 DNA is TGCGCCAGCAGCCCAAGACAGGGTTGGGAGCTGTACTTC. It is translated as CASSPRQGWELYF.

The sample holds many counts of this clonotype. The DNA of the CDR3 is TGTGCCAGCAGCGCCTCACCCTCTGGGGCCAACGTCCTGACTTTC. The encoded protein is CASSASPSGANVLTF. The chain couples TRBV7-2 to TRBJ2-6; no clear D gene. The CDR3 length is 15 residues. Germline V CDR1 and CDR2: SGHTA, FQGNSA. V lost 5 bases to trimming and J lost 0 bases, with 8 bases between them.

The J gene is TRBJ2-7, the V gene TRBV29-1; the match to TRBD2 covers 7 bases. In germline, CDR1 is SQVTM, CDR2 ANQGSEA. This CDR3 region has 13 residues. The V gene end was trimmed by 1 base and the J gene end by 4 bases; junction bases not matched to a gene: 4. CDR3 coding DNA: TGCAGCGTTGAAGCTAGCGGAAGATACGAGCAGTACTTC. It yields the protein CSVEASGRYEQYF.

This clonotype came up many times. This chain joins TRBV7-9 and TRBJ1-2; D may be TRBD1 (5 bases). The CDR3 covers 16 residues. The germline V gene has CDR1 SEHNR and CDR2 FQNEAQ (reference sequence). V shed 4 bases and J shed 3 bases, with 18 bases lying between them. The DNA for the CDR3 is TGTGCCAGCAGCTCCCCCCTGGTGGGGGTAGACTATGGCTACACCTTC. It is translated as CASSSPLVGVDYGYTF.

With respect to this clonotype: This may arise from a read error, as a much more abundant clone is one base away. The V call is TRBV7-7, the J call TRBJ2-1; 12 nucleotides agree with TRBD2. The DNA end is a closer match to TRBJ2-7, so the J assignment may be wrong. Germline V CDR1 and CDR2: SSHAT, FNYEAQ (reference sequence). CDR3 length: 16 residues. The CDR3 loop reads CASSLGTSGVYNEQYF. The CDR3 nucleotides read TGTGCCAGCAGCTTAGGGACTAGCGGGGTCTACAATGAGCAGTACTTC.

This clonotype was observed at least ten times. The gene calls are TRBV7-6 and TRBJ2-3; D may be TRBD2 (6 bases). CDR1 is SGHVS, CDR2 FNYEAQ, per germline. The V and J ends lost 5 bases and 3 bases respectively, with 12 bases between them. There are 14 residues in the CDR3. The CDR3 bases are TGTGCCAGCAGCCCGGGGGTAGGGACAGATACGCAGTATTTT. This gives the protein CASSPGVGTDTQYF.

This clonotype was found many times. The chain carries TRBV7-2 and TRBJ2-1; no clear D. The CDR3 covers 18 residues. Trimming cost V 2 bases and J 2 bases, with 19 bases left between them. Germline CDR1 reads SGHTA; CDR2 reads FQGNSA. As DNA, the CDR3 is TGTGCCAGCAGCTTACTGGCTGTTGTGTCGGTTGCCTACAATGAGCAGTTCTTC. This gives the protein CASSLLAVVSVAYNEQFF.

This clonotype came up many times. V usage is TRBV7-2 and J usage is TRBJ2-5; D assignment may be TRBD1 or TRBD2 (5 bases each). CDR3 length: 16 residues. Looked up from germline, CDR1 is SGHTA and CDR2 is FQGNSA. The ends were cut back, 3 bases at V and 5 bases at J, with 19 bases in the middle. This CDR3 reads CASSFPPLAGLETQYF. In DNA form, the CDR3 reads TGTGCCAGCAGCTTCCCACCCCTAGCAGGGTTGGAGACCCAGTACTTC.

The table lists this clonotype with many counts. The chain employs TRBV29-1 and TRBJ1-2; the D is unclear. Germline V gene lookup returns CDR1 SQVTM and CDR2 ANQGSEA. V shed 5 bases and J shed 2 bases, with 9 bases lying between them. The length of the CDR3 is 12 residues. The CDR3 DNA is TGCAGCGTTCAAGGTACAAACTATGGCTACACCTTC. Translation: CSVQGTNYGYTF. Full variable domain (rest looked up from reference TRBV29-1 and TRBJ1-2): SAVISQKPSRDICQRGTSLTIQCQVDSQVTMMFWYRQQPGQSLTLIATANQGSEATYESGFVIDKFPISRPNLTFSTLTVSNMSPEDSSIYLCSVQGTNYGYTFGSGTRLTVV.

There are many counts of this clonotype. This sequence joins TRBV7-9 and TRBJ1-1; TRBD1 might be the D (5 bases). V lost 0 bases and J 1 base, leaving 12 bases between the germline ends. Per the germline V gene, CDR1 is SEHNR and CDR2 is FQNEAQ (reference sequence). The CDR3 sequence is 16 residues long. This CDR3 reads CASSLAGGPRNTEAFF. The CDR3 DNA is TGTGCCAGCAGCTTAGCGGGGGGACCGCGGAACACTGAAGCTTTCTTT.

Only a few counts were recorded for this clonotype. The J gene is TRBJ1-4, the V gene TRBV5-1, with unresolved D. This CDR3 region has 14 residues. Deletions cut 2 bases from V and 5 bases from J, with 10 bases between. From germline, CDR1 is SGHRS and CDR2 YFSETQ. In nucleotides, the CDR3 is TGCGCCAGCAGCTTAGACCGACCAAATGAAAAACTGTTTTTT. Its translation is CASSLDRPNEKLFF.

This clonotype turned up a few times. V usage is TRBV10-1 and J usage is TRBJ1-2; D possibly corresponds to TRBD1 (5 bases). CDR1 and CDR2 from the germline V gene are WNHNN and SYGVQD (reference sequence). The CDR3 runs to 11 residues. V was clipped by 4 bases and J by 5 bases, with 5 bases between them. The CDR3 sequence is CASSGQYGYTF. The CDR3 DNA reads TGCGCCAGCAGTGGACAGTATGGCTACACCTTC.

This clonotype appeared many times. J is TRBJ1-2 and V is TRBV2; D gene unclear. The CDR3 loop spans 14 amino acids. V shed 6 bases and J shed 5 bases, with 16 bases lying between them. Germline loops: CDR1 SNHLY, CDR2 FYNNEI. CDR3 loop: CASRARAQSYGYTF. As DNA, the CDR3 is TGTGCCAGCAGAGCTCGAGCGCAGTCGTATGGCTACACCTTC.

This clonotype occurred a few times. The chain links TRBV15 to TRBJ1-2, with no clear D. Trimming stripped 1 base from V and 7 bases from J, with 4 bases between. The CDR3 length is 11 residues. Germline lookup yields CDR1 LNHNV and CDR2 YYDKDF (reference sequence). CDR3: CATSRGGGYTF. The CDR3 DNA reads as TGTGCCACCAGCAGAGGGGGTGGCTACACCTTC.